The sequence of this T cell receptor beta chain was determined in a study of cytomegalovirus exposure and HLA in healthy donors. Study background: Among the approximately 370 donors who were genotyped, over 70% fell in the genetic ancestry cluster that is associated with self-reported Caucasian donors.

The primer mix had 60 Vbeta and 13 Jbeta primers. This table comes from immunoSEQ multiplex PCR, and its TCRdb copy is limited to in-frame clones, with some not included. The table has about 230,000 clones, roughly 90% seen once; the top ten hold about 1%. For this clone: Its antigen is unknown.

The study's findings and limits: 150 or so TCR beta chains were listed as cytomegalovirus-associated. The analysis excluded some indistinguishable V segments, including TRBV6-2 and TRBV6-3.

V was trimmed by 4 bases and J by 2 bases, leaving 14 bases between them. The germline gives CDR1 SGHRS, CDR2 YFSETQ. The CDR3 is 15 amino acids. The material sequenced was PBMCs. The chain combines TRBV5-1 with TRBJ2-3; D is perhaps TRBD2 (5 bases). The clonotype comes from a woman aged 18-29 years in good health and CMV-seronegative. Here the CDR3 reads CASSPGTGTTDTQYF. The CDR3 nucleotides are TGCGCCAGCAGCCCGGGAACGGGAACCACAGATACGCAGTATTTT. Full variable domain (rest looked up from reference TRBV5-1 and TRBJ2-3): KAGVTQTPRYLIKTRGQQVTLSCSPISGHRSVSWYQQTPGQGLQFLFEYFSETQRNKGNFPGRFSGRQFSNSRSEMNVSTLELGDSALYLCASSPGTGTTDTQYFGPGTRLTVL.